A selection of T cell receptor beta chains follows, all from one sample in a study of blood T cell repertoires in COVID-19. Sequencing was performed with immunoSEQ multiplex PCR; in TCRdb, only in-frame clones are kept and a portion is missing. The sample yields approximately 440,000 clones, roughly 91% seen once. The sample consisted of PBMCs or T cells enriched from blood (not recorded which). The receptors were gathered from a man younger than 35 who had recovered from COVID-19. Both conserved end residues are part of each CDR3. The size field is filled for only some rows; it gives once, few, many or a size class.

V	size	J	CDR3
TRBV15	NA	TRBJ2-1	CATSSTGTSGKRNEQFF
TRBV9	NA	TRBJ1-2	CASSSRTGRAYGYTF
TRBV6-5	NA	TRBJ2-3	CASSYSSSGPADTQYF
TRBV12-3/TRBV12-4	NA	TRBJ1-1	CASGRQPAEAFF
TRBV4-1	NA	TRBJ1-3	CASSQGRSLSAGNTIYF
TRBV4-1	once	TRBJ1-4	CASSIRDFWNEEEKLFF
TRBV19	NA	TRBJ2-7	CASSARGSPNYEQYF
TRBV6-5	NA	TRBJ2-7	CASSYSGGYGEQYF
TRBV5-1	NA	TRBJ2-5	CASSLGGKDQETQYF
TRBV27	NA	TRBJ2-4	CASSRGAKNIQYF
TRBV7-3	NA	TRBJ1-6	CASSLGTANNSPLHF
TRBV9	NA	TRBJ1-1	CASSVGTGNEAFF
TRBV28	NA	TRBJ1-1	CASSLGTAEAFF
TRBV18	NA	TRBJ2-3	CASSPTNGSPDTQYF
TRBV5-1	once	TRBJ1-5	CASSLEGVGQPQHF
TRBV2	NA	TRBJ2-5	CASTPRAGGSETQYF
TRBV5-6	few	TRBJ2-3	CASGTGTDTQYF
TRBV19	NA	TRBJ1-4	CASSIGTHNGEKLFF
TRBV7-9	NA	TRBJ1-3	CASSPGGGTESTIYF
TRBV3-1/TRBV3-2	NA	TRBJ2-7	CASSPHQGGEQYF
TRBV3-1/TRBV3-2	NA	TRBJ2-2	CASSHRGKNTGELFF
TRBV18	NA	TRBJ2-3	CASSPRQAPDTQYF